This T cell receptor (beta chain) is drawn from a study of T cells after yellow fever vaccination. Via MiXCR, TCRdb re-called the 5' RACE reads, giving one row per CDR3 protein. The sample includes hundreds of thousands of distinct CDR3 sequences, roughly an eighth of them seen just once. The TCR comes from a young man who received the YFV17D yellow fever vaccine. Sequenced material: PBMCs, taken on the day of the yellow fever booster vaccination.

Here the CDR3 reads CASSPGLAGGAAKNIQYF. The CDR3 nucleotides are TGTGCCAGCAGCCCGGGACTAGCGGGAGGTGCGGCCAAAAACATTCAGTACTTC. The chain combines TRBV25-1 with TRBJ2-4; 15 positions match TRBD2. Germline values: CDR1 MGHDK, CDR2 SYGVNS. The ends lost 6 bases at V and 1 base at J; junction bases unmatched: 7. This CDR3 contains 18 residues.